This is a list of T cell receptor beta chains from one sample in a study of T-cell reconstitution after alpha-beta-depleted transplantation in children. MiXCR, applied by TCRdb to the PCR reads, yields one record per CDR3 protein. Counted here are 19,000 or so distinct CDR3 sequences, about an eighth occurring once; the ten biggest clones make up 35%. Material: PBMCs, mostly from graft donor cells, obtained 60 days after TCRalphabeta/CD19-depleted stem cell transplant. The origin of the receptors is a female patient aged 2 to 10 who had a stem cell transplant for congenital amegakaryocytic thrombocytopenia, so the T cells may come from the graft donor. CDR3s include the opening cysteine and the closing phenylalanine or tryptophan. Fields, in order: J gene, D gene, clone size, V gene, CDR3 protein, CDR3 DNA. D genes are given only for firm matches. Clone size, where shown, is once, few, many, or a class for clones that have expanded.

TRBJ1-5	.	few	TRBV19	CASSISPDQPQHF	TGTGCCAGTAGTATCTCCCCGGATCAGCCCCAGCATTTT
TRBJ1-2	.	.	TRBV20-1	CSADRRGPNYGYTF	TGCAGTGCAGATCGTCGAGGTCCTAACTATGGCTACACCTTC
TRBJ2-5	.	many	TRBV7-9	CASSLDTGRETQYF	TGTGCCAGCAGCTTAGACACAGGGCGAGAGACCCAGTACTTC
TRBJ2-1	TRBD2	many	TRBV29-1	CSSGLAGEEQFF	TGCAGCTCGGGACTAGCGGGAGAGGAGCAGTTCTTC
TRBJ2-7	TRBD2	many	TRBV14	CASSRTSGYEQYF	TGTGCCAGCAGCCGGACTAGCGGGTACGAGCAGTACTTC
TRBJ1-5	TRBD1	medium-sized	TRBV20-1	CSARGGQVNQPQHF	TGCAGTGCTAGAGGGGGACAGGTTAATCAGCCCCAGCATTTT
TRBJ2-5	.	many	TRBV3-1	CASSQEYGRDLGNQETQYF	TGTGCCAGCAGCCAAGAGTACGGTCGGGACCTAGGGAACCAAGAGACCCAGTACTTC
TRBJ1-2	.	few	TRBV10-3	CAISPLDSWLYGYTF	TGTGCCATCAGTCCCCTCGACAGTTGGTTGTATGGCTACACCTTC
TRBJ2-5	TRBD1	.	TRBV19	CASSPGTDPLRETQYF	TGTGCCAGTAGTCCGGGGACAGATCCGCTTCGGGAGACCCAGTACTTC
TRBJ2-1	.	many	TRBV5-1	CASSLPPSGVPYNEQFF	TGCGCCAGCAGCCTCCCCCCGTCGGGAGTCCCCTACAATGAGCAGTTCTTC
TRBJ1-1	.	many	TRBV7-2	CASSLGGGGTEAFF	TGTGCCAGCAGCTTAGGTGGTGGGGGCACTGAAGCTTTCTTT
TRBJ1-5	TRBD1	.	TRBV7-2	CASSSGTGVQPQHF	TGTGCCAGCAGCTCAGGGACAGGGGTTCAGCCCCAGCATTTT
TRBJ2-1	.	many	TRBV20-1	CSARQGSNEQFF	TGCAGTGCTAGACAGGGTTCGAATGAGCAGTTCTTC
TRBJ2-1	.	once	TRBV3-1	CASSQDGGTHHYNEQFF	TGTGCCAGCAGCCAAGATGGCGGGACACACCACTACAATGAGCAGTTCTTC
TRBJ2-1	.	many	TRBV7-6	CASSLRGALGSYNEQFF	TGTGCCAGCAGCTTAAGGGGGGCACTGGGCTCCTACAATGAGCAGTTCTTC
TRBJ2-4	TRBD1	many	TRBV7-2	CASSLAGQGTLVAKNIQYF	TGTGCCAGCAGCTTAGCGGGACAGGGGACACTGGTAGCCAAAAACATTCAGTACTTC
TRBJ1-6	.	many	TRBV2	CASSVGFGPLHF	TGTGCCAGCAGTGTCGGTTTTGGACCCCTCCACTTT
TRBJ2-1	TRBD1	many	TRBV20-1	CSASPGTGGNEQFF	TGCAGTGCTAGCCCCGGGACAGGGGGCAATGAGCAGTTCTTC
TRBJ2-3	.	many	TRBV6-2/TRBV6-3	CASRPLQGDLSTDTQYF	TGTGCCAGCAGACCACTACAGGGAGACCTTAGCACAGATACGCAGTATTTT
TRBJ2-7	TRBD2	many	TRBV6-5	CASSQREGEQYF	TGTGCCAGCAGTCAAAGGGAGGGCGAGCAGTACTTC